These 25 T cell receptor beta chains were all obtained from the same sample, sequenced in a study of technical replicates of blood from several donors. Profiled with immunoSEQ multiplex PCR; TCRdb holds only in-frame clones, not every one. The data show about 90,000 clones, with just under 95% seen just once and over 0.2% held by the top ten. The specimen sequenced was T cells isolated from PBMCs. Receptor source: a human donor in good health.

The chain uses TRBV7-2 and TRBJ2-2, with 12 bases matching TRBD2. Germline V gene data show CDR1 as SGHTA and CDR2 as FQGNSA. Losses at the gene ends were 2 bases for V and 6 bases for J; bases not matched to a gene: 4. The CDR3 extends over 16 amino acids. The CDR3 DNA is TGTGCCAGCAGCTTACTCGCTAGCGGGGGGGCCGGGGAGCTGTTTTTT. This codes for CASSLLASGGAGELFF.

The chain couples TRBV2 to TRBJ1-3; 7 bases match TRBD1. V lost 0 bases to trimming and J lost 4 bases; unmatched junction nucleotides: 3. Germline CDR1 and CDR2: SNHLY and FYNNEI. The CDR3 loop spans 15 amino acids. DNA of the CDR3: TGTGCCAGCAGTGAAGCGCGACAGGGAGGAAACACCATATATTTT. Amino acids: CASSEARQGGNTIYF.

The chain recombines TRBV7-9 with TRBJ2-5; tentatively, D is TRBD1 (6 bases). This CDR3 has 10 residues. V was shortened by 11 bases and J by 7 bases, with 11 bases between the two germline ends. The germline CDR1 and CDR2 sequences are SEHNR and FQNEAQ (reference sequence). CDR3 protein: CASGVATQYF. The CDR3 DNA is TGTGCCTCAGGGGTGGCGACCCAGTACTTC.

This rearrangement joins TRBV30 to TRBJ1-2; 7 nucleotides agree with TRBD1. CDR3 length: 13 residues. After removal of 4 bases from V and 5 bases from J, the junction contained 7 bases not matched to a gene. Germline CDR1 reads GTSNPN; CDR2 reads SVGIG (reference sequence). The DNA of the CDR3 is TGTGCCTGGATTTCGGGACAGCTATATGGCTACACCTTC. It yields the protein CAWISGQLYGYTF.

The chain uses TRBV6-1 and TRBJ1-5; 7 positions agree with TRBD1. The germline CDR1 and CDR2 sequences are MNHNS and SASEGT. V shed 6 bases and J 1 base; nucleotides not matched to a gene: 6. This CDR3 comprises 15 residues. In nucleotides, the CDR3 is TGTGCCAGCAGAGGGGACAGACTGAGCAATCAGCCCCAGCATTTT. It specifies CASRGDRLSNQPQHF.

J is TRBJ2-7 and V is TRBV19, with unresolved D. Germline V gene lookup returns CDR1 LNHDA and CDR2 SQIVND (reference sequence). V was shortened by 5 bases and J by 2 bases, with 10 bases between the two germline ends. This CDR3 spans 13 amino acids. CDR3 nucleotides: TGTGCCAGTAGTTCACACACCCCCTACGAGCAGTACTTC. Its translation: CASSSHTPYEQYF. The variable domain in full, completed from reference TRBV19 and TRBJ2-7, reads DGGITQSPKYLFRKEGQNVTLSCEQNLNHDAMYWYRQDPGQGLRLIYYSQIVNDFQKGDIAEGYSVSREKKESFPLTVTSAQKNPTAFYLCASSSHTPYEQYFGPGTRLTVT.

V gene TRBV5-1 combines with J gene TRBJ1-1; D gene uncertain. The V gene lost 4 bases and the J gene lost 1 base, with 20 bases spanning the gap. Germline CDR1 reads SGHRS; CDR2 reads YFSETQ. The CDR3 runs 17 residues. For the CDR3, the DNA is TGCGCCAGCAGCCTTTACCCACCCATTCGGTCGAACACTGAAGCTTTCTTT. Translation: CASSLYPPIRSNTEAFF. Based on the CDR3 plus reference TRBV5-1 and TRBJ1-1, the full variable domain is KAGVTQTPRYLIKTRGQQVTLSCSPISGHRSVSWYQQTPGQGLQFLFEYFSETQRNKGNFPGRFSGRQFSNSRSEMNVSTLELGDSALYLCASSLYPPIRSNTEAFFGQGTRLTVV.

The chain employs TRBV28 and TRBJ2-7; 9 bases match TRBD1. Trimming removed 5 bases from V and 2 bases from J; junction bases left unmatched: 13. The CDR3 contains 17 residues. Germline V gene sequence: CDR1 MDHEN, CDR2 SYDVKM. This CDR3 is CASSLRSTGTGTYEQYF. The CDR3 nucleotides are TGTGCCAGCAGTCTTCGTTCCACCGGGACAGGGACCTACGAGCAGTACTTC.

This clone was detected once. The rearrangement joins TRBV19 to TRBJ2-5; 13 bases are a match to TRBD2. In germline, CDR1 is LNHDA, CDR2 SQIVND (reference sequence). V shed 5 bases, J shed 0 bases, and the junction held 15 bases outside the gene matches. The CDR3 covers 20 residues. CDR3 DNA sequence: TGTGCCAGTAGTTCCTATGCCGGGACTAGCGGGATAATGTACCAAGAGACCCAGTACTTC. Protein product: CASSSYAGTSGIMYQETQYF.

The chain has TRBV2 and TRBJ2-7; maybe TRBD2 (6 bases). The CDR3 loop spans 12 amino acids. Looked up from germline, CDR1 is SNHLY and CDR2 is FYNNEI. Trimming removed 4 bases at V and 5 bases at J, with 9 bases between. CDR3 bases: TGTGCCAGCAGTGTTGGCGGGAACGAGCAGTACTTC. Protein sequence: CASSVGGNEQYF.

J is TRBJ1-1 and V is TRBV18; D not resolved. The CDR3 consists of 13 residues. The V and J ends lost 5 bases and 1 base respectively, with 8 bases between them. The germline gives CDR1 KGHSH, CDR2 LQKENI. Written as DNA, the CDR3 is TGTGCCAGCTCAGAGGGAGGGAACACTGAAGCTTTCTTT. It yields the protein CASSEGGNTEAFF.

The chain combines TRBV19 with TRBJ2-3, with 8 bases identical to TRBD2. The germline gives CDR1 LNHDA, CDR2 SQIVND (reference sequence). This CDR3 has 15 amino acids. The junction had 7 bases not matched to a gene; V was cut back by 2 bases and J by 6 bases. CDR3 protein: CASSILLRGGDTQYF. As DNA, the CDR3 is TGTGCCAGTAGTATATTGCTACGGGGGGGCGATACGCAGTATTTT. The variable domain in full, with the rest retrieved from reference TRBV19 and TRBJ2-3, is DGGITQSPKYLFRKEGQNVTLSCEQNLNHDAMYWYRQDPGQGLRLIYYSQIVNDFQKGDIAEGYSVSREKKESFPLTVTSAQKNPTAFYLCASSILLRGGDTQYFGPGTRLTVL.

The rearrangement uses TRBV6-1 and TRBJ1-2; D is unclear. The CDR3 has 13 residues. V lost 6 bases, J lost 1 base, and 9 bases lay in between. The germline V gene encodes CDR1 MNHNS and CDR2 SASEGT. The CDR3 DNA sequence: TGTGCCAGCAGGGTCGATAGTAACTATGGCTACACCTTC. This encodes CASRVDSNYGYTF.

Only a few counts were recorded for this clone. This chain joins TRBV18 and TRBJ1-1; D remains ambiguous. The V end was cut by 0 bases, the J end by 3 bases, with 11 bases between. The germline CDR1 and CDR2 sequences are KGHSH and LQKENI. This CDR3 contains 15 residues. CDR3 sequence: CASSPPRPGDTEAFF. The CDR3 DNA follows: TGTGCCAGCTCACCACCGCGTCCGGGAGACACTGAAGCTTTCTTT.

This clone was observed once. Here the CDR3 DNA reads TGCGCCAGCAGCTTGGACGCAGGGGTCGATCAGCCCCAGCATTTT. Its translation is CASSLDAGVDQPQHF. V and J are TRBV5-1 and TRBJ1-5; tentatively, D is TRBD1 (6 bases). Germline CDR1 is SGHRS and CDR2 is YFSETQ. CDR3 length: 15 amino acids. Trimming stripped 0 bases from V and 5 bases from J, with 12 bases between.

Details on this clone: Other DNA sequences from this sample encode an identical CDR3 as well. V is TRBV5-1 and J is TRBJ2-7; no firm D call. Germline CDR1 SGHRS, CDR2 YFSETQ. The CDR3 covers 14 residues. V lost 0 bases and J lost 0, with 7 bases in between. The CDR3 DNA sequence: TGCGCCAGCAGCTTGGAGCGCGCCTCCTACGAGCAGTACTTC. As protein: CASSLERASYEQYF.

J is TRBJ2-7 and V is TRBV5-1; 8 bases match TRBD1. Germline V gives CDR1 SGHRS, CDR2 YFSETQ. There are 13 residues in the CDR3. Trimming took 4 bases from V and 4 from J; bases not matched to a gene: 4. As DNA, the CDR3 is TGCGCCAGCAGCCTCCAGGGGGCGTACGAGCAGTACTTC. Protein sequence: CASSLQGAYEQYF.

This clone turned up a few times. The chain employs TRBV9 and TRBJ1-1; 8 bases are shared with TRBD1. From germline, CDR1 is SGDLS and CDR2 YYNGEE. The V and J ends lost 0 bases and 5 bases, in that order; junction bases with no gene match: 3. CDR3 length: 14 residues. In DNA form, the CDR3 reads TGTGCCAGCAGCGTAGGACAGGGGAAGACTGAAGCTTTCTTT. Encoded protein: CASSVGQGKTEAFF.

V and J are TRBV7-3 and TRBJ2-5; 9 nucleotides line up with TRBD1. Germline lookup yields CDR1 SGHTA and CDR2 FQGTGA. The CDR3 extends over 15 amino acids. After removal of 1 base from V and 5 bases from J, the junction contained 5 bases not matched to a gene. The DNA of the CDR3 is TGTGCCAGCAGCTTAAAGGGACAGGGATGGGAGACCCAGTACTTC. It yields the protein CASSLKGQGWETQYF.

The gene calls are TRBV5-1 and TRBJ1-3, with TRBD1 as a possible D gene (5 bases). The V end was cut by 4 bases, the J end by 0 bases, with 11 bases between. In germline, CDR1 is SGHRS, CDR2 YFSETQ. This CDR3 has 15 amino acids. CDR3 bases: TGCGCCAGCAGCATAGACAGCCGCTCTGGAAACACCATATATTTT. This sequence encodes CASSIDSRSGNTIYF.

The chain has TRBV6-1 and TRBJ2-7, with D perhaps matching TRBD1 (6 bases). Germline V gives CDR1 MNHNS, CDR2 SASEGT. The V and J ends lost 6 bases and 1 base respectively, with 16 bases between them. This CDR3 comprises 15 residues. The CDR3 nucleotides are TGTGCCAGCAGCGGCCATGCAGGGGAATCCTACGAGCAGTACTTC. Translation gives CASSGHAGESYEQYF.

A single count supports this clone. The chain uses TRBV6-5 and TRBJ1-5, with D possibly being TRBD1 (6 bases). This CDR3 spans 15 amino acids. Trimming removed 0 bases from V and 5 bases from J, with 11 bases in between. Germline CDR1 MNHEY, CDR2 SVGAGI. CDR3 region: CASSYSQGSDQPQHF. The CDR3 DNA sequence: TGTGCCAGCAGTTACTCTCAGGGGAGCGATCAGCCCCAGCATTTT.

The chain carries TRBV7-6 and TRBJ1-1, with unresolved D. Trimming pared 8 bases from V and 2 bases from J, leaving 12 bases between. The CDR3 runs to 13 residues. Germline loops: CDR1 SGHVS, CDR2 FNYEAQ. The CDR3 is CASERFGNTEAFF. CDR3 coding DNA: TGTGCCAGCGAGCGGTTTGGAAACACTGAAGCTTTCTTT.

The chain employs TRBV9 and TRBJ2-5; D might be TRBD2 (5 bases). There are 14 residues in the CDR3. Trimming took off 4 bases at V and 5 bases at J, with 15 bases between the two ends. Germline V gene lookup returns CDR1 SGDLS and CDR2 YYNGEE. This chain's CDR3 is CASSPEGSGETQYF. CDR3 DNA: TGTGCCAGCAGCCCCGAGGGTTCGGGGGAGACCCAGTACTTC.

The V gene is TRBV7-8, the J gene TRBJ1-1; 10 bases match TRBD1. Germline assignment: CDR1 SGHVS and CDR2 FQNEAQ. CDR3 length: 15 residues. Trimming took 3 bases from V and 9 from J; bases not matched to a gene: 10. CDR3 amino acids: CASSFRTGGTPQAFF. CDR3 nucleotides: TGTGCCAGCAGCTTCCGGACAGGGGGAACCCCACAAGCTTTCTTT.